This T cell receptor (beta chain) appears in the sequencing data of a study of neurological immune-mediated disorders. TCRdb analysed the 5' RACE reads with MiXCR anew, one entry per CDR3 protein. Among 15,000 to 20,000 distinct CDR3 sequences, roughly 10% were seen once, and the ten largest hold around 30%. Volunteers from a blood bank in Maryland, USA, constituted the healthy controls. Roughly 1 million sorted CD4+ or CD8+ T cells made each library. This CDR3 comprises 15 residues. In germline, CDR1 is ENHRY, CDR2 SYGVKD. Deletions cut 6 bases from V and 3 bases from J, with 18 bases between. A few counts support this clonotype. Its antigen is unidentified. General study findings and limits: Across subjects, expanded clones had no CDR3 amino acid sequences in common, pointing to private repertoires in all groups.

Sequenced: CD8+ T cells from blood. The chain couples TRBV10-3 to TRBJ2-7; D may be TRBD2 (5 bases). The sequence came from a woman aged 50 to 60 in good health. The CDR3 spells CAISLTISPFYEQYF. The CDR3 bases are TGTGCCATCAGCCTGACTATTTCCCCCTTCTACGAGCAGTACTTC.